This entry is about one TCR beta chain. This clonotype was detected ten times or more. No cognate antigen has been identified for it. Within one base of it there is no much larger clone, and no base qualities were kept. This sample stems from a study of T-cell reconstitution after alpha-beta-depleted transplantation in children (dated by TCRdb to 2015 to 2016). With regard to the full study: T-cell immune reconstitution after TCRalphabeta/CD19-depleted allogeneic hematopoietic cell transplantation in children was quantitatively tracked in the study by means of TCR repertoire profiling.

Trimming leaves V shorter by 4 bases and J shorter by 5 bases, with the junction holding 10 bases beyond the gene matches. The CDR3 measures 16 amino acids from cysteine to phenylalanine. Solely the CDR3 DNA is kept, with 48 bases framed from the first base. CDR1 and CDR2 were assigned from the germline V gene as SGHVS and FQNEAQ. The method was PCR. The sequencing machine was an Illumina HiSeq 2500. To normalize quantification of the TCRbeta repertoire, the TCR libraries were built with molecular barcoding that relied on unique molecular identifiers. TCRdb itself trimmed the public reads at Q25 with fastp, ran MiXCR and retained productive beta chains. Duplicate CDR3 protein sequences are folded into a single record with the most common DNA and genes. For this sample there are 190,000 or so distinct CDR3 sequences; about 6.4% appear just once. The top ten clonotypes cover roughly 3% of the sample.

The chain is made from TRBV7-8 and TRBJ1-1; 10 central bases correspond to TRBD1. The clonotype comes from a human donor who donated a stem cell graft to a child with Wiskott-Aldrich syndrome. This specimen consisted of PBMCs from the stem cell graft donor, obtained from the stem cell graft. The bases are TGTGCCAGCAGCTCAGACCTGGGACAGGGGAGGACTGAAGCTTTCTTT. The resulting protein is CASSSDLGQGRTEAFF.